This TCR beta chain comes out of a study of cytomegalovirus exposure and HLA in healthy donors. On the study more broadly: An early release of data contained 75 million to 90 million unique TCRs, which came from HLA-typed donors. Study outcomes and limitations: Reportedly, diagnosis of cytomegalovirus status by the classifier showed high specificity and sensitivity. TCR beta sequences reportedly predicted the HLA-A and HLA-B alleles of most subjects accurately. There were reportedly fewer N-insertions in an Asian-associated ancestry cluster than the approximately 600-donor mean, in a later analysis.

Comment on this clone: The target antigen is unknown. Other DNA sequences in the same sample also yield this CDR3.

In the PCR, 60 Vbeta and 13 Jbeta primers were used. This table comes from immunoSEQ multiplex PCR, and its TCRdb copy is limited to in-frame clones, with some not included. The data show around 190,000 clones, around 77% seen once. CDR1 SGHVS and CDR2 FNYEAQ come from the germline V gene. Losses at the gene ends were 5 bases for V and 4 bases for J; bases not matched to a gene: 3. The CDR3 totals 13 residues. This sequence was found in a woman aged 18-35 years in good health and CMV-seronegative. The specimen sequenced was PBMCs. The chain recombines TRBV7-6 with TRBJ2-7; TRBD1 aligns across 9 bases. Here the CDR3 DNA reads TGTGCCAGCAGCCCGGGACAGGGTTACGAGCAGTACTTC. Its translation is CASSPGQGYEQYF.